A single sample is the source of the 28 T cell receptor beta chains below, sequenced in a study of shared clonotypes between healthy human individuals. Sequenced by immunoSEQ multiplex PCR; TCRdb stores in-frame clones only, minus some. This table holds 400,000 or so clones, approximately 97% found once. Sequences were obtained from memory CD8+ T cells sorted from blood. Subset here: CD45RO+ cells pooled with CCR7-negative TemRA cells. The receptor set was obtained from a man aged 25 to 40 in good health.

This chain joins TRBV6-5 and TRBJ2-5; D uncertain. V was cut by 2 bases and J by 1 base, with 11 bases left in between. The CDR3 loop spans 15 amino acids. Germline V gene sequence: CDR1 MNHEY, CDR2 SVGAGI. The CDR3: CASSYGVGLQETQYF. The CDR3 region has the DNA TGTGCCAGCAGTTACGGAGTAGGGCTCCAAGAGACCCAGTACTTC.

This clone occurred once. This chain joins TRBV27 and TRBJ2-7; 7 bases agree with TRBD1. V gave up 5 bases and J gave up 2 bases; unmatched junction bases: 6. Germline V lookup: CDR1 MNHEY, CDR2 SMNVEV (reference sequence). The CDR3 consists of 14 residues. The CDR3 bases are TGTGCCAGCAGTGCACGACAGGGCACCTACGAGCAGTACTTC. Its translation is CASSARQGTYEQYF.

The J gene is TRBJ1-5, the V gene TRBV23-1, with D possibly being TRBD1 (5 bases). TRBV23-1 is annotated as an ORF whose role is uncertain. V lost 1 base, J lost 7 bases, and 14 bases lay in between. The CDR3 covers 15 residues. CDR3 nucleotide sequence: TGCGCCAGCAGTCAATGGGAGTTAAGGGGACAGCCCCAGCATTTT. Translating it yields CASSQWELRGQPQHF.

The CDR3 loop reads CASSYSSRAHYEQYF. The CDR3 DNA reads as TGTGCCAGCAGTTACTCATCCAGGGCCCACTACGAGCAGTACTTC. The gene calls are TRBV6-5 and TRBJ2-7; possibly TRBD1 for D (5 bases). V lost 0 bases and J 3 bases, leaving 12 bases between the germline ends. Germline CDR1 MNHEY, CDR2 SVGAGI. The CDR3 contains 15 residues.

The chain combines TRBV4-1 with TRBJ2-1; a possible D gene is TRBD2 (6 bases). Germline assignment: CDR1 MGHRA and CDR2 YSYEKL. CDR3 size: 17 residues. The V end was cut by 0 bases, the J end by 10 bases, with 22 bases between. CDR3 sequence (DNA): TGCGCCAGCAGCCAAGATCGGGGGAGACCTGCAATGGGGGAGCAGTTCTTC. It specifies CASSQDRGRPAMGEQFF.

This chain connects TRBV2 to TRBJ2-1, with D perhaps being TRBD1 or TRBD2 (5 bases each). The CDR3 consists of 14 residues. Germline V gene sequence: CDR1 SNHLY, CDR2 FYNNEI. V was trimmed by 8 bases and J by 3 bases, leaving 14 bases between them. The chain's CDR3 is CASPRDGYYNEQFF. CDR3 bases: TGTGCCAGCCCCCGGGACGGCTACTACAATGAGCAGTTCTTC.

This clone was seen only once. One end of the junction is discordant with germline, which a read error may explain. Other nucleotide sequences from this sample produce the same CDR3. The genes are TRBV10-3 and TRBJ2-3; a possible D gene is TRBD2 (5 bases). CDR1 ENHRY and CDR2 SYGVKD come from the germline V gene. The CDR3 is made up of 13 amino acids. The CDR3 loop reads CAIGSGRTDTQYF. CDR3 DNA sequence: TGTGCCATCGGGAGCGGACGCACGGATACGCAGTATTTT.

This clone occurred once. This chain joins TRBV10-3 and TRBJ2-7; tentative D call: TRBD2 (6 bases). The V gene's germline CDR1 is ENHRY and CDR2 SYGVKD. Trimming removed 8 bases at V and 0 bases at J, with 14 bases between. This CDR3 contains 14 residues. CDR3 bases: TGTGCCATCGGGGGAGGCGGGAACTCCTACGAGCAGTACTTC. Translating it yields CAIGGGGNSYEQYF.

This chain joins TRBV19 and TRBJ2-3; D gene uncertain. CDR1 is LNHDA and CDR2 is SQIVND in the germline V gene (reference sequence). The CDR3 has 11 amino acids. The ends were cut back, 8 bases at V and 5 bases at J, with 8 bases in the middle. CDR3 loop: CASGPGDTQYF. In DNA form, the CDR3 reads TGTGCCAGTGGTCCCGGAGATACGCAGTATTTT.

The CDR3 DNA reads TGTGCCAGCAGACATAGGACACTGAACACTGAAGCTTTCTTT. Residues: CASRHRTLNTEAFF. This chain uses TRBV11-2 with TRBJ1-1, with D possibly being TRBD1 (5 bases). The CDR3 extends over 14 amino acids. CDR1 is SGHAT and CDR2 is FQNNGV in the germline V gene. V lost 6 bases and J lost 0, with 11 bases in between.

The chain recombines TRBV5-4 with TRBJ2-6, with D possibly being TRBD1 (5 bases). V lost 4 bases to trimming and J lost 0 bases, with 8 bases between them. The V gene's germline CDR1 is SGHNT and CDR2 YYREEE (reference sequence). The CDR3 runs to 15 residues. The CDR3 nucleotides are TGTGCCAGCAGCGCAGACAGCTCTGGGGCCAACGTCCTGACTTTC. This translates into CASSADSSGANVLTF.

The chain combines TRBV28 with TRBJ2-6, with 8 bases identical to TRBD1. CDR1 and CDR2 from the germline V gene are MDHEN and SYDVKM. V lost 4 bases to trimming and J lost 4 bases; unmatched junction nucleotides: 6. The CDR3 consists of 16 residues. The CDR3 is CASSYPTGDGANVLTF. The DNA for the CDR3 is TGTGCCAGCAGTTATCCGACAGGGGACGGGGCCAACGTCCTGACTTTC.

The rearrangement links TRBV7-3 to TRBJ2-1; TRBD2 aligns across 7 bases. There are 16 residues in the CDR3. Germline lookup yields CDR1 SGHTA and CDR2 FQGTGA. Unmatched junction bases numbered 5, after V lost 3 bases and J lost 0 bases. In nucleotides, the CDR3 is TGTGCCAGCAGCTTTCAGCGGGACCCCTCCTACAATGAGCAGTTCTTC. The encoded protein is CASSFQRDPSYNEQFF.

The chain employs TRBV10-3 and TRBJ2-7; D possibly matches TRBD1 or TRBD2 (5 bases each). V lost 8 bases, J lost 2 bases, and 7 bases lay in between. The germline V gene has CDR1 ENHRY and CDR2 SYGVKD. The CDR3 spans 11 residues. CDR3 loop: CAIRDAYEQYF. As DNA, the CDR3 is TGTGCCATCCGGGACGCCTACGAGCAGTACTTC.

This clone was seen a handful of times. This CDR3 is CASSPTGAGEAFF. In nucleotides, the CDR3 is TGTGCCAGCAGCCCCACCGGGGCTGGTGAAGCTTTCTTT. The J gene is TRBJ1-1, the V gene TRBV14; maybe TRBD1 (5 bases). The CDR3 is made up of 13 amino acids. The germline V gene encodes CDR1 SGHDN and CDR2 FVKESK. Trimming cost V 4 bases and J 7 bases, with 13 bases left between them. Full variable domain (rest looked up from reference TRBV14 and TRBJ1-1): EAGVTQFPSHSVIEKGQTVTLRCDPISGHDNLYWYRRVMGKEIKFLLHFVKESKQDESGMPNNRFLAERTGGTYSTLKVQPAELEDSGVYFCASSPTGAGEAFFGQGTRLTVV.

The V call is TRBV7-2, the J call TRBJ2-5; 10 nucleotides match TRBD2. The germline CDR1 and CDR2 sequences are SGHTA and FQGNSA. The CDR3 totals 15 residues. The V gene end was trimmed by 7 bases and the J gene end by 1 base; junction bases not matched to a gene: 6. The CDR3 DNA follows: TGTGCCAGCACCCTGGGACTAGCGCCCCAAGAGACCCAGTACTTC. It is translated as CASTLGLAPQETQYF.

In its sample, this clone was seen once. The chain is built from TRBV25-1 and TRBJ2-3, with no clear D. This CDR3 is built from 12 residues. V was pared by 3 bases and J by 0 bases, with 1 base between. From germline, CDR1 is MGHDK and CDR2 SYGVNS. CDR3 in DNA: TGTGCCAGCAGTGACAGCACAGATACGCAGTATTTT. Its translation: CASSDSTDTQYF. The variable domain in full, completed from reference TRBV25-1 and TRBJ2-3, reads EADIYQTPRYLVIGTGKKITLECSQTMGHDKMYWYQQDPGMELHLIHYSYGVNSTEKGDLSSESTVSRIRTEHFPLTLESARPSHTSQYLCASSDSTDTQYFGPGTRLTVL.

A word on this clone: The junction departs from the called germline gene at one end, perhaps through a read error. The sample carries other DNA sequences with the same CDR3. Here the CDR3 reads CASSSTSLQGELFF. CDR3 nucleotide sequence: TGCGCCAGCAGTTCAACTAGTTTGCAGGGGGAGCTGTTTTTT. The rearrangement uses TRBV7-9 and TRBJ2-2; TRBD2 might be the D (5 bases). Germline V gene sequence: CDR1 SEHNR, CDR2 FQNEAQ (reference sequence). The CDR3 loop spans 14 amino acids.

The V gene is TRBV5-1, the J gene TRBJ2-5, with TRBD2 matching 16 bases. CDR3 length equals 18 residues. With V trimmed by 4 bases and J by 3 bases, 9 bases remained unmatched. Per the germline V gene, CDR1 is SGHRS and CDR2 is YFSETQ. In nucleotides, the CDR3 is TGCGCCAGCAGCACGGGACTAGCGGGAGGGCTGGGGAAAGAGACCCAGTACTTC. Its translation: CASSTGLAGGLGKETQYF.

The CDR3 DNA reads as TGTGCCATCAGTAGGACTAGCGGGTCTACCACAGATACGCAGTATTTT. Translated, it gives CAISRTSGSTTDTQYF. The V and J genes are TRBV10-3 and TRBJ2-3, with TRBD2 matching over 11 bases. The CDR3 loop spans 16 amino acids. J was trimmed by 2 bases and V by 5 bases; bases with no gene match: 6. Germline CDR1 reads ENHRY; CDR2 reads SYGVKD.

CDR3 coding DNA: TGTGCCAGCAGCTTTAAAAGAGATGAGCAGTTCTTC. Its protein is CASSFKRDEQFF. This rearrangement joins TRBV11-3 to TRBJ2-1; D is unclear. Germline loops: CDR1 SGHNT, CDR2 YENEEA. Trimming took 3 bases from V and 8 from J, leaving 8 bases between them. The CDR3 runs 12 residues.

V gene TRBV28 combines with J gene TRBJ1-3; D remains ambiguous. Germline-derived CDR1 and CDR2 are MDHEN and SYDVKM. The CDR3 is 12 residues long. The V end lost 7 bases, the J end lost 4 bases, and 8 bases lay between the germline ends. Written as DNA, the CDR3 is TGTGCCAGCACGCCTTCGGGAAACACCATATATTTT. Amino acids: CASTPSGNTIYF.

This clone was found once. CDR3 coding DNA: TGTGCCAGCAGCCTCCCCACAGGGGGCGGCAATCAGCCCCAGCATTTT. Translating it yields CASSLPTGGGNQPQHF. The rearrangement uses TRBV27 and TRBJ1-5, with 9 positions matching TRBD1. The CDR3 is made up of 16 amino acids. J gave up 2 bases and V 6 bases, and 8 bases lay outside the gene matches. From germline, CDR1 is MNHEY and CDR2 SMNVEV (reference sequence).

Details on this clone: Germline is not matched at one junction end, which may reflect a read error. The CDR3 spells CVSSSLAGGVYNEQFF. DNA of the CDR3: TGTGTCAGCAGCTCCTTAGCGGGAGGGGTCTACAATGAGCAGTTCTTC. The chain carries TRBV5-6 and TRBJ2-1; 11 positions match TRBD2. In germline, CDR1 is SGHDT, CDR2 YYEEEE. This CDR3 contains 16 residues.

The CDR3 DNA follows: TGCGCCAGCAGCCAAAACAGCGGCCGACGGCGAGGGCAGTTCTTC. Its translation is CASSQNSGRRRGQFF. The V gene is TRBV4-1, the J gene TRBJ2-1, with D perhaps TRBD2 (5 bases). The CDR3 is made up of 15 amino acids. CDR1 is MGHRA, CDR2 YSYEKL, per germline. Trimming pared 2 bases from V and 12 bases from J, leaving 20 bases between.

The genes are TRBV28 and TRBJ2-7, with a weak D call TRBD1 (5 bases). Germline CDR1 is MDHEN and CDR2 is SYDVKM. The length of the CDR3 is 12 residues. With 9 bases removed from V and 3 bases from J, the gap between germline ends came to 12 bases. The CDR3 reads CASTRAGYEQYF. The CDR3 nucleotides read TGTGCCAGTACCAGGGCCGGCTACGAGCAGTACTTC.

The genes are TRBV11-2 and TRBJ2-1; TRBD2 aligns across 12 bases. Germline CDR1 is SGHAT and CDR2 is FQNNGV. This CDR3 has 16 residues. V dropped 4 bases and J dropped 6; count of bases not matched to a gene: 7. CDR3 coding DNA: TGTGCCAGCAGCTACCCAGAGGGACTAGCGGGCAATGAGCAGTTCTTC. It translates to CASSYPEGLAGNEQFF. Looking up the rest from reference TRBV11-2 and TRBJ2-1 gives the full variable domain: EAGVAQSPRYKIIEKRQSVAFWCNPISGHATLYWYQQILGQGPKLLIQFQNNGVVDDSQLPKDRFSAERLKGVDSTLKIQPAKLEDSAVYLCASSYPEGLAGNEQFFGPGTRLTVL.

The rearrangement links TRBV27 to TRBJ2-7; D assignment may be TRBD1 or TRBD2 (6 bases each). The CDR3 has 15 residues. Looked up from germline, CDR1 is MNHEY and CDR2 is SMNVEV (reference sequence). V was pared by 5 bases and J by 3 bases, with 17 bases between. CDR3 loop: CASSVGGHPGYEQYF. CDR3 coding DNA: TGTGCCAGCAGTGTTGGGGGGCATCCGGGCTACGAGCAGTACTTC.